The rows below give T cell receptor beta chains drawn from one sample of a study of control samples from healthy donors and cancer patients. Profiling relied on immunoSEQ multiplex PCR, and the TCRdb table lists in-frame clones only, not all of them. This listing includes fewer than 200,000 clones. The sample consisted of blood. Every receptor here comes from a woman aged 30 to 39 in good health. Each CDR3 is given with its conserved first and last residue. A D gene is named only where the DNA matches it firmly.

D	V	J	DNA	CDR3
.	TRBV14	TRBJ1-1	TGTGCCAGCAGCCAAGATTTTGGCAGGGCGAACACTGAAGCTTTCTTT	CASSQDFGRANTEAFF
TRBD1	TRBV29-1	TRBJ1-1	TGCAGCGTTGTCCCGGACAGGGCGAACACTGAAGCTTTCTTT	CSVVPDRANTEAFF
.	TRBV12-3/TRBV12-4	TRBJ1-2	TGTGCCAGCACCGGGAGTACGGATTATGGCTACACCTTC	CASTGSTDYGYTF
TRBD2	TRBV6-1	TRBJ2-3	TGTGCCAGCAGTGAAACGGGCGGGGGGGCAGATACGCAGTATTTT	CASSETGGGADTQYF
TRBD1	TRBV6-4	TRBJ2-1	TGTGCCAGCAGTGAGGGACAGGGGGCCGCTGATGAGCAGTTCTTC	CASSEGQGAADEQFF
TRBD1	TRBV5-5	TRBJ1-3	TGTGCCAGCAGCTTACAGGGACAGAGCTCTGGAAACACCATATATTTT	CASSLQGQSSGNTIYF
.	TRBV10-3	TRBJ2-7	TGTGCCAGCGCAGGAACAGGGAAGGGGTACGAGCAGTACTTC	CASAGTGKGYEQYF
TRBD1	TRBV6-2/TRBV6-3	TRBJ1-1	TGTGCCAGCAGTTACGGGGACAGGGGTGATACTGAAGCTTTCTTT	CASSYGDRGDTEAFF
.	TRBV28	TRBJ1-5	TGTGCCTGCAGGCTGAGGTCTTATCAGCCCCAGCATTTT	CACRLRSYQPQHF
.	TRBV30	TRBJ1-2	TGTGCCTGGAATACCGTCATCCGGGGCTATGGCTACACCTTC	CAWNTVIRGYGYTF
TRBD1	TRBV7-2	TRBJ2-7	TGTGCCAGCAGCTTACTTTCACGGGGCGCCCCAAACAGGGGAAGCGAGCAGTACTTC	CASSLLSRGAPNRGSEQYF
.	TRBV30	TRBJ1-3	TGTGCCTGGACAGGTACTTCTGGAAACACCATATATTTT	CAWTGTSGNTIYF
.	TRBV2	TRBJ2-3	TGTGCCAGCAGTGGTAACGGGGGCGGTACGCAGTATTTT	CASSGNGGGTQYF
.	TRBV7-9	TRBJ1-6	TGTGCCAGCAGCGAAGACAGCAGCTCCTATAATTCACCCCTCCACTTT	CASSEDSSSYNSPLHF
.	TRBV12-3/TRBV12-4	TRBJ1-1	TGTGCCAGCAGCGGGCCGCTGAGGGGGGCTTTCTTT	CASSGPLRGAFF
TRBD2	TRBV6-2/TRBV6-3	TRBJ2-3	TGTGCCAGCAGTTACCAAAGCGGGGGGAACACAGATACGCAGTATTTT	CASSYQSGGNTDTQYF
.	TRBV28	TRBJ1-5	TGTGCCAGCAGTTTATTGCTGCTTAGGAGGGGGGTCGGTCAGCCCCAGCATTTT	CASSLLLLRRGVGQPQHF
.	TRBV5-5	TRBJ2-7	TGTGCCAGCAGCCAACACCCCGAGCAGTACTTC	CASSQHPEQYF
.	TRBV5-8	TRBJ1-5	TGTGCCAGCAGCTTGTTCCTTTCGTTTGCCCAGGGATCTAGCAATCAGCCCCAGCATTTT	CASSLFLSFAQGSSNQPQHF
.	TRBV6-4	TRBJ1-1	TGTGCCAGCAGTGACTACAGTAACGAAGCTTTCTTT	CASSDYSNEAFF
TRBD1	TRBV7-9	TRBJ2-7	TGTGCCAGCAGCCGGTCCGGGGGACAGGGGTACGAGCAGTACTTC	CASSRSGGQGYEQYF
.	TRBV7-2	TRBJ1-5	TGTGCCAGCAGCTCGTATAGCAATCAGCCCCAGCATTTT	CASSSYSNQPQHF
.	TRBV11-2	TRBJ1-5	TGTGCCAGCAGCTTACAGGGTGCTAGCAATCAGCCCCAGCATTTT	CASSLQGASNQPQHF
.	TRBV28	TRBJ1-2	TGTGCCAGCAGTTTCGGAGGGGCTTCCTATGGCTACACCTTC	CASSFGGASYGYTF
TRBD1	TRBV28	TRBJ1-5	TGTGCCAGCAGCTCCGGGACAGGCTGGGATCAGCCCCAGCATTTT	CASSSGTGWDQPQHF
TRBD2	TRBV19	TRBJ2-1	TGTGCCAGTAGTACCCGGACTAGCGGGGGGGCCGAGTACAATGAGCAGTTCTTC	CASSTRTSGGAEYNEQFF
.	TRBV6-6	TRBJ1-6	TGTGCCAGCAGTTACAACGTGGCGGCTAATTCACCCCTCCACTTT	CASSYNVAANSPLHF
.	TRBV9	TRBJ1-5	TGTGCCAGCAGCGTAGAGGGGCTAAGCAATCAGCCCCAGCATTTT	CASSVEGLSNQPQHF
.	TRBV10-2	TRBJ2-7	TGCGCCAGCAGTGAGGTGTGGGATCGTTACTACGAGCAGTACTTC	CASSEVWDRYYEQYF
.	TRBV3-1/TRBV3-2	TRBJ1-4	TGTGCCAGCAGCCAAGATTTTGGCAGTCTCAGATATGAAAAACTGTTTTTT	CASSQDFGSLRYEKLFF
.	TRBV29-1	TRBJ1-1	TGCAGCGTCGTAAAAAATATTATGAACACTGAAGCTTTCTTT	CSVVKNIMNTEAFF
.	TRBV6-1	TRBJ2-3	TGTGCCAGCAGTGAAGCCGGTAGCGGAAGGGGAGATACGCAGTATTTT	CASSEAGSGRGDTQYF
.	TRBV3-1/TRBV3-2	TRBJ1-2	TGTGCCAGCAGCCAAGTTTGGCTTGGCTATGGCTACACCTTC	CASSQVWLGYGYTF
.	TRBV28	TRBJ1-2	TGTGCCAGCAGCCGGGACAACATCGACTATGGCTACACCTTC	CASSRDNIDYGYTF
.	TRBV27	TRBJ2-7	TGTGCCAGCAGTTTAGGCCTTTGGGACGAGCAGTACTTC	CASSLGLWDEQYF
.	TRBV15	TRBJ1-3	TGTGCCACCAGCAGAGCCACAGCGAACTCTGGAAACACCATATATTTT	CATSRATANSGNTIYF
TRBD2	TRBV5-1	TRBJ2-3	TGCGCCAGCAGCTTGGCCGTAGCGGGGAACACAGATACGCAGTATTTT	CASSLAVAGNTDTQYF
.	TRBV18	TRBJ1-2	TGTGCCAGCTCACCGGGCGGAAACTATGGCTACACCTTC	CASSPGGNYGYTF
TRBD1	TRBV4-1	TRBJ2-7	TGCGCCAGCAGCCGAGGGACAGGACCCTACGAGCAGTACTTC	CASSRGTGPYEQYF
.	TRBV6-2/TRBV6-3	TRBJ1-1	TGTGCCAGCAGTCTGCAGACGACAGGCCCTGAAGCTTTCTTT	CASSLQTTGPEAFF
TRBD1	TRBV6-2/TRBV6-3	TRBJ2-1	TGTGCCAGCAGTCCGGGACAGCGATCATACAATGAGCAGTTCTTC	CASSPGQRSYNEQFF
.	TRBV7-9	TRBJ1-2	TGTGCCAGCAGCCCACCGACAGTTCCTAACTATGGCTACACCTTC	CASSPPTVPNYGYTF
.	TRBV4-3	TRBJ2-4	TGCGCCAGCAGCCAAGACGGAGGTCTGAGAAACATTCAGTACTTC	CASSQDGGLRNIQYF
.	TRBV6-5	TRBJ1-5	TGTGCCAGCAGATCCACCGGGGGTAGCAATCAGCCCCAGCATTTT	CASRSTGGSNQPQHF
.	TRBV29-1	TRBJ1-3	TGCAGCGTTGGCTGGGGTGGGGGAAACACCATATATTTT	CSVGWGGGNTIYF
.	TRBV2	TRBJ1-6	TGTGCCAGCAGTCTGACTCTTAGCTCCTATAATTCACCCCTCCACTTT	CASSLTLSSYNSPLHF
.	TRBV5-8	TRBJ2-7	TGTGCCAGCAGCCATTCGGACAGCTCCTACGAGCAGTACTTC	CASSHSDSSYEQYF
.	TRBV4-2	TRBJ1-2	TGTGCCAGCAGCCAAGACCGAGGGCCCTATGGCTACACCTTC	CASSQDRGPYGYTF
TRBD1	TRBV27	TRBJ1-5	TGTGCCAGCAGCCCCTCCGGGACAGGGAACCAGCCCCAGCATTTT	CASSPSGTGNQPQHF
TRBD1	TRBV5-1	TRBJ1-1	TGCGCCAGCAGCCTAATACAGGGGTCCACTGAAGCTTTCTTT	CASSLIQGSTEAFF
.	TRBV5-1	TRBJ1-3	TGCGCCAGCAGCTTGACCGACGGGGCGACCATATATTTT	CASSLTDGATIYF
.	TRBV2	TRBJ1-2	TGTGCCAGCCTACTCGAGGCGTATGGCTACACCTTC	CASLLEAYGYTF